Following are 21 T cell receptor beta chains from one sample sequenced in a study of blood T cell repertoires in COVID-19. The method was immunoSEQ multiplex PCR; TCRdb's version includes in-frame clones alone and lacks a portion of them. Here the sample spans more than 85,000 clones, 90% being singletons. The sequenced sample was peripheral blood. These receptors all stem from a man aged 60 to 75 with acute or convalescent COVID-19.

The genes are TRBV18 and TRBJ1-2; D ambiguous. Trimming left V 3 bases short and J 5 bases short, with 25 bases between. The CDR3 is made up of 18 amino acids. CDR1 and CDR2 (germline): KGHSH, LQKENI. CDR3 DNA sequence: TGTGCCAGCTCACCCCCCTTCTCCGGGATATCGGTACGGTATGGCTACACCTTC. This translates into CASSPPFSGISVRYGYTF.

The chain combines TRBV5-6 with TRBJ1-1; D is possibly TRBD1 (5 bases). The ends were cut back, 0 bases at V and 3 bases at J, with 12 bases in the middle. Germline V gene lookup returns CDR1 SGHDT and CDR2 YYEEEE. The CDR3 is 15 amino acids. As DNA, the CDR3 is TGTGCCAGCAGCTTGGCCTGGGGCGGATACACTGAAGCTTTCTTT. Translation gives CASSLAWGGYTEAFF.

The chain combines TRBV5-4 with TRBJ2-1; D unresolved. The CDR3 covers 11 residues. Germline assignment: CDR1 SGHNT and CDR2 YYREEE (reference sequence). The V end lost 4 bases, the J end lost 7 bases, and 6 bases lay between the germline ends. CDR3 in amino acids: CASSLLNEQFF. For the CDR3, the DNA is TGTGCCAGCAGCCTATTGAATGAGCAGTTCTTC.

V and J are TRBV11-3 and TRBJ2-2, with a weak D call TRBD2 (6 bases). Germline V gives CDR1 SGHNT, CDR2 YENEEA. The CDR3 is 17 amino acids. With 0 bases removed from V and 7 bases from J, the gap between germline ends came to 18 bases. The CDR3 reads CASSLDQMEGFRGELFF. In DNA form, the CDR3 reads TGTGCCAGCAGCTTAGATCAAATGGAGGGGTTTCGCGGGGAGCTGTTTTTT. Full variable domain (remainder filled in from reference TRBV11-3 and TRBJ2-2): EAGVVQSPRYKIIEKKQPVAFWCNPISGHNTLYWYLQNLGQGPELLIRYENEEAVDDSQLPKDRFSAERLKGVDSTLKIQPAELGDSAVYLCASSLDQMEGFRGELFFGEGSRLTVL.

The chain links TRBV4-1 to TRBJ1-3; D possibly corresponds to TRBD1 (5 bases). Germline CDR1 reads MGHRA; CDR2 reads YSYEKL. The CDR3 has 17 amino acids. Trimming cost V 0 bases and J 1 base, with 13 bases left between them. CDR3 region: CASSQELTRVSGNTIYF. In DNA, the CDR3 is TGCGCCAGCAGCCAAGAACTCACCAGGGTTTCTGGAAACACCATATATTTT.

This sequence joins TRBV27 and TRBJ2-1; no reliable D call. The germline V and J ends were trimmed by 2 bases and 5 bases, with 10 bases remaining between them. Germline values: CDR1 MNHEY, CDR2 SMNVEV (reference sequence). There are 14 residues in the CDR3. The CDR3 reads CASSLTVPDNEQFF. The CDR3 DNA sequence: TGTGCCAGCAGTTTAACGGTCCCCGACAATGAGCAGTTCTTC.

This rearrangement joins TRBV15 to TRBJ1-5; TRBD1 matches at 10 bases. CDR1 and CDR2 from the germline V gene are LNHNV and YYDKDF (reference sequence). The V segment lost 3 bases and the J segment 3 bases; nucleotides outside the gene matches: 8. This CDR3 comprises 17 residues. CDR3 sequence: CATSRTGGEQFNQPQHF. The CDR3 DNA reads as TGTGCCACCAGCAGGACAGGGGGCGAACAGTTCAATCAGCCCCAGCATTTT.

The chain couples TRBV6-5 to TRBJ2-2; 7 bases are a match to TRBD2. The CDR3 has 15 residues. V lost 0 bases, J lost 5 bases, and 3 bases stayed unmatched. The germline CDR1 and CDR2 sequences are MNHEY and SVGAGI. CDR3 DNA: TGTGCCAGCAGTTACTCGCGGGAGTTAACCGGGGAGCTGTTTTTT. It yields the protein CASSYSRELTGELFF.

This clone is a singleton in its sample. This chain links TRBV9 with TRBJ2-1; TRBD2 agrees at 9 bases. Per the germline V gene, CDR1 is SGDLS and CDR2 is YYNGEE. The CDR3 runs to 17 residues. After removal of 1 base from V and 1 base from J, the junction contained 6 bases not matched to a gene. CDR3 in amino acids: CASSVSTSGLSYNEQFF. The DNA of the CDR3 is TGTGCCAGCAGCGTATCTACTAGCGGGCTTTCCTACAATGAGCAGTTCTTC.

The DNA of the CDR3 is TGCGCCAGCAGAGCTGGACAGGAAGAGACCCAGTACTTC. Encoded protein: CASRAGQEETQYF. This rearrangement joins TRBV10-1 to TRBJ2-5, with 7 bases identical to TRBD1. The CDR3 is 13 residues long. Germline-derived CDR1 and CDR2 are WNHNN and SYGVQD (reference sequence). With 6 bases clipped from V and 3 bases from J, the junction kept 4 bases outside the gene matches.

This chain uses TRBV27 with TRBJ1-5, with a weak D call TRBD1 (5 bases). This CDR3 spans 16 amino acids. In germline, CDR1 is MNHEY, CDR2 SMNVEV (reference sequence). The V and J ends lost 2 bases and 0 bases respectively, with 11 bases between them. The CDR3 coding sequence is TGTGCCAGCAGTTTAGGGGGGGGGTATAGCAATCAGCCCCAGCATTTT. Amino acid sequence: CASSLGGGYSNQPQHF.

The chain carries TRBV7-2 and TRBJ1-4; tentative D call: TRBD1 (6 bases). The CDR3 contains 13 residues. V was shortened by 3 bases and J by 6 bases, with 8 bases between the two germline ends. Germline lookup yields CDR1 SGHTA and CDR2 FQGNSA. CDR3: CASSFGTYEKLFF. For the CDR3, the DNA is TGTGCCAGCAGCTTCGGGACATATGAAAAACTGTTTTTT.

The chain combines TRBV5-1 with TRBJ1-5, with 10 bases matching TRBD1. Trimming removed 2 bases from V and 2 bases from J; junction bases left unmatched: 1. Germline V gives CDR1 SGHRS, CDR2 YFSETQ. The CDR3 consists of 15 residues. The CDR3 reads CASSLGTGGNQPQHF. CDR3 sequence (DNA): TGCGCCAGCAGCTTAGGGACAGGGGGCAATCAGCCCCAGCATTTT.

As regards this clone: A read error may account for a junction end that differs from germline. The chain combines TRBV30 with TRBJ1-6; tentatively, D is TRBD1 (5 bases). Per germline, CDR1 GTSNPN and CDR2 SVGIG (reference sequence). This CDR3 comprises 15 residues. The CDR3 loop reads CAWSVLGQGSSPHHF. The CDR3 DNA follows: TGTGCCTGGAGTGTATTGGGCCAGGGTAGTTCACCCCACCACTTT.

The chain combines TRBV11-2 with TRBJ2-3; TRBD2 aligns across 7 bases. The CDR3 totals 15 residues. Trimming removed 5 bases from V and 6 bases from J; junction bases left unmatched: 11. Germline V gives CDR1 SGHAT, CDR2 FQNNGV. DNA of the CDR3: TGTGCCAGCAGCGAGAACTTGCGGGGGTTTGATACGCAGTATTTT. Amino acid sequence: CASSENLRGFDTQYF.

The V gene is TRBV7-8, the J gene TRBJ1-2; tentatively, D is TRBD1 (6 bases). The germline V gene has CDR1 SGHVS and CDR2 FQNEAQ. Trimming stripped 0 bases from V and 8 bases from J, with 10 bases between. The CDR3 runs to 13 residues. The DNA of the CDR3 is TGTGCCAGCAGCTTAGCGATGGGGGCAGGCTACACCTTC. Translating gives CASSLAMGAGYTF.

The chain is built from TRBV2 and TRBJ2-5; 11 bases map to TRBD1. V dropped 6 bases and J dropped 5; count of bases not matched to a gene: 5. Germline CDR1 and CDR2: SNHLY and FYNNEI. The CDR3 is made up of 14 amino acids. CDR3 region: CASRDGTGGETQYF. Written as DNA, the CDR3 is TGTGCCAGCAGAGATGGGACAGGGGGGGAGACCCAGTACTTC.

This clone was observed a few times. The chain carries TRBV27 and TRBJ1-2; D not resolved. V lost 6 bases and J lost 3, with 8 bases in between. The CDR3 consists of 12 residues. Germline lookup yields CDR1 MNHEY and CDR2 SMNVEV (reference sequence). CDR3 sequence reads: CASRKEDYGYTF. The CDR3 nucleotides read TGTGCCAGCAGGAAGGAGGACTATGGCTACACCTTC.

In this sample, this clone turned up once. The gene calls are TRBV6-1 and TRBJ2-6, with TRBD2 as a possible D gene (6 bases). In germline, CDR1 is MNHNS, CDR2 SASEGT. The V and J ends lost 4 bases and 4 bases respectively, with 20 bases between them. The CDR3 loop spans 18 amino acids. This chain's CDR3 is CASSAPRLGVLGANVLTF. The CDR3 nucleotides read TGTGCCAGCAGTGCTCCTCGACTAGGGGTGTTAGGGGCCAACGTCCTGACTTTC.

The CDR3 spells CASSAGDHYGYTF. CDR3 DNA sequence: TGTGCCAGCAGTGCAGGGGACCACTATGGCTACACCTTC. This rearrangement joins TRBV25-1 to TRBJ1-2; perhaps TRBD1 as D (6 bases). CDR3 size: 13 residues. V was trimmed by 4 bases and J by 3 bases, leaving 9 bases between them. Germline V CDR1 and CDR2: MGHDK, SYGVNS.

This chain links TRBV14 with TRBJ1-2, with D tentatively TRBD1 (5 bases). This CDR3 has 17 amino acids. Trimming pared 5 bases from V and 4 bases from J, leaving 23 bases between. CDR1 and CDR2 from the germline V gene are SGHDN and FVKESK. The CDR3 is CASSASPSMRGGYGYTF. CDR3 sequence (DNA): TGTGCCAGCAGCGCAAGCCCCTCGATGAGGGGAGGCTATGGCTACACCTTC.